The clone carrying this T cell receptor (beta chain) was recorded many times. The antigen remains undetermined. This beta chain is an off-target read within a library intended for alpha chains, so its frequency means little. V was clipped by 3 bases and J by 1 base; unmatched bases: 5. Germline V gene lookup returns CDR1 SGHRS and CDR2 YFSETQ. The CDR3 has 15 residues. Time point described: sample taken at primary tumor resection. This entry belongs to a study of spatial heterogeneity in lung cancer. Study-level points and caveats: Mutation counts in tumors were tracked by counts of expanded intratumoral alpha and beta TCRs.

TCRdb fed the 5' RACE reads into MiXCR, producing one record per CDR3 protein. The sample includes 13,000 or so distinct CDR3 sequences, 5.6% of them seen just once. Sequenced here: lung tumor tissue, sampled at surgery. The receptor was isolated from a female donor with early-stage non-small cell lung cancer. The rearrangement uses TRBV5-1 and TRBJ1-1, with 8 bases that match TRBD1. Here the CDR3 reads CASSSTGAPNTEAFF. The CDR3 coding sequence is TGCGCCAGCAGCTCGACAGGGGCCCCGAACACTGAAGCTTTCTTT.